What follows describes a single TCR beta chain. CDR1 and CDR2 from the germline V gene are LGHDT and YNNKEL (reference sequence). This CDR3 region has 14 residues. Trimming removed 1 base at V and 2 bases at J, with 9 bases between. This entry comes from a study of blood T cell repertoires in COVID-19. About the study: Italy, Spain and the United States were the sources of the convalescent and acute COVID-19 samples.

Authors' methods: Nucleated cell counts were estimated from reference gene primer amplification. Sequencing was performed with immunoSEQ multiplex PCR; in TCRdb, only in-frame clones are kept and a portion is missing. The DNA was the basis for D and trimming; V, J and clone size are from that table. The data contain about 240,000 clones, about 90% of them singletons. The chain carries TRBV3-1 (or the pseudogene TRBV3-2) and TRBJ2-7, with no clear D. The receptor was isolated from a man aged 55 to 69 with acute or convalescent COVID-19. Specimen: peripheral blood. DNA of the CDR3: TGTGCCAGCAGCCAAGGTCGGAGTGCCTACGAGCAGTACTTC. It codes for CASSQGRSAYEQYF.